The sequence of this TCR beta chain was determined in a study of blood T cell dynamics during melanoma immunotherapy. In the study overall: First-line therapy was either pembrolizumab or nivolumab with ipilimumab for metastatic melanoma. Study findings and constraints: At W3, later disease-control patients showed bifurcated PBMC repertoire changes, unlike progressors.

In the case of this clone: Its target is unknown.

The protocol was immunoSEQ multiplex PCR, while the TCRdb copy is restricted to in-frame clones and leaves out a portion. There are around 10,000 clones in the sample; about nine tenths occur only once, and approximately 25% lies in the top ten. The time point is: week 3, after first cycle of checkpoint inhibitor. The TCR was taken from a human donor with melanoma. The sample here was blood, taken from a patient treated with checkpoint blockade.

The CDR3 DNA follows: TGTGCCATCAGTGAGGGGGGGACAGCTAAATCTCAGTACTTC. This gives the protein CAISEGGTAKSQYF. The chain links TRBV10-3 to TRBJ2-5; D possibly corresponds to TRBD1 (7 bases). In germline, CDR1 is ENHRY, CDR2 SYGVKD. V lost 2 bases, J lost 11 bases, and 18 bases lay in between. This CDR3 region has 14 residues.